This TCR beta chain was recovered during a study of blood T cell repertoires in COVID-19. Study background: The United States, Italy and Spain were the sources of the acute and convalescent COVID-19 samples. PBMCs, B-cell-depleted T cells, or T cells were the source of the cDNA or gDNA that made up the material.

The CDR3 is 14 amino acids. In germline, CDR1 is LNHDA, CDR2 SQIVND (reference sequence). V shed 3 bases and J 8 bases; nucleotides not matched to a gene: 4. Measured with immunoSEQ multiplex PCR; TCRdb has only the in-frame clones, and not every one. The data hold 100,000 to 150,000 clones, with approximately 90% observed a single time. This clonotype originated in a man in his fifties or sixties with COVID-19, enrolled during active disease. V and J are TRBV19 and TRBJ2-4, with TRBD2 matching 10 bases. Sequenced sample: peripheral blood. CDR3 sequence (DNA): TGTGCCAGTAGTATCGGGACTAGCGCAGACATTCAGTACTTC. Residues: CASSIGTSADIQYF.